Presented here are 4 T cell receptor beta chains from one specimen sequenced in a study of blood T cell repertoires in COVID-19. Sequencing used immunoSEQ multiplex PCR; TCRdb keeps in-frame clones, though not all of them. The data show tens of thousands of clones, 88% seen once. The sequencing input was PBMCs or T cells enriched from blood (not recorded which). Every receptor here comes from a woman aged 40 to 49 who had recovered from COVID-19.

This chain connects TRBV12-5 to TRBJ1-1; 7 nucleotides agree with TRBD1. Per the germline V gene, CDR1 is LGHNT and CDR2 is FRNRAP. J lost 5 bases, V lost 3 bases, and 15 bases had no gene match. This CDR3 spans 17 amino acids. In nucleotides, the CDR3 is TGTGCTAGTGGTTTATCCCGACAGGGAGGAAGAACAACTGAAGCTTTCTTT. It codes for CASGLSRQGGRTTEAFF.

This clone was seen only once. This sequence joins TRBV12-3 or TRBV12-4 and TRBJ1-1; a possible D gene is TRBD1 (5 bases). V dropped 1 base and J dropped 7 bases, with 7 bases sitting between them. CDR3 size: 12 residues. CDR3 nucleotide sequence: TGTGCCAGCAGTTTAGTGGACATTGAAGCTTTCTTT. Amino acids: CASSLVDIEAFF.

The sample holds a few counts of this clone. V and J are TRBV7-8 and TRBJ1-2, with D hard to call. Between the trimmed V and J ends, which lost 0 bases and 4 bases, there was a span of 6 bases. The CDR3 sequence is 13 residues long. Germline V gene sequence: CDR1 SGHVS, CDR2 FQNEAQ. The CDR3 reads CASSLAGSYGYTF. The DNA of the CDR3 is TGTGCCAGCAGCTTAGCCGGGAGCTATGGCTACACCTTC.

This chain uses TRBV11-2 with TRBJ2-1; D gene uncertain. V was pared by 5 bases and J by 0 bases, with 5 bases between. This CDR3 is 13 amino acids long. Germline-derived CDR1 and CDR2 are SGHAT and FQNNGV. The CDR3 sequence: CASSLFSYNEQFF. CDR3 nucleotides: TGTGCCAGCAGCCTATTCTCCTACAATGAGCAGTTCTTC.